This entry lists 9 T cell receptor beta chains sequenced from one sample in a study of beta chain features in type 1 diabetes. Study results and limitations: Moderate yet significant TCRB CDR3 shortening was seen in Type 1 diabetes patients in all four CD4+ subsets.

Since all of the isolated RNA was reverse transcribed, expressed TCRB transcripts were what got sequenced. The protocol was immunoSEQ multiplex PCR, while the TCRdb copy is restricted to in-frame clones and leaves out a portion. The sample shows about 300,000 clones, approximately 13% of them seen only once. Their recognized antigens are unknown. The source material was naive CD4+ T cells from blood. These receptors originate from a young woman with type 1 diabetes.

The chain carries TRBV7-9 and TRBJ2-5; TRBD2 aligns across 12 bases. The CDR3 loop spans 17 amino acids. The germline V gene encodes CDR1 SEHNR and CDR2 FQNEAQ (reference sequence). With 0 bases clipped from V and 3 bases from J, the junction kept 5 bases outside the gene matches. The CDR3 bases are TGTGCCAGCAGCTTAGCGGGCCTAGCGGGAGGGGAAGAGACCCAGTACTTC. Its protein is CASSLAGLAGGEETQYF.

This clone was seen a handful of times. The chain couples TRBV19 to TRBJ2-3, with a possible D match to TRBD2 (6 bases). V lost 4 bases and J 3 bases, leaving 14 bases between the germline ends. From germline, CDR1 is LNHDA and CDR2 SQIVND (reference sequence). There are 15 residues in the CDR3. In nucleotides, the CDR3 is TGTGCCAGTAGTAACACGGGAGTAGGGACAGATACGCAGTATTTT. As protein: CASSNTGVGTDTQYF.

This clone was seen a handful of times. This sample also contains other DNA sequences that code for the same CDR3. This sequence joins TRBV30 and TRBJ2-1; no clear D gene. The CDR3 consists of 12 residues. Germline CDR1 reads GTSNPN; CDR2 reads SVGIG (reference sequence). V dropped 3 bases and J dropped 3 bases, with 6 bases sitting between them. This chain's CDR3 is CAWSGNYNEQFF. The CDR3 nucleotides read TGTGCCTGGAGCGGTAACTACAATGAGCAGTTCTTC.

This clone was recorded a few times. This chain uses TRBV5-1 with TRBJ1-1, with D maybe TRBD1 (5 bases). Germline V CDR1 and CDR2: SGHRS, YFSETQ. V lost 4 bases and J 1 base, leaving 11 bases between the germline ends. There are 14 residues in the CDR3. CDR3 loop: CASSEGHPNTEAFF. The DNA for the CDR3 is TGCGCCAGCAGCGAAGGACACCCGAACACTGAAGCTTTCTTT.

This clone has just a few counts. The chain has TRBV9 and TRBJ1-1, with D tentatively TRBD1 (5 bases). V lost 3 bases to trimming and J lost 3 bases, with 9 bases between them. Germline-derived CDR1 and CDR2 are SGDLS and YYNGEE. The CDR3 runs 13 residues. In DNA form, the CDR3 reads TGTGCCAGCAGCGCCGACAGCCACACTGAAGCTTTCTTT. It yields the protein CASSADSHTEAFF.

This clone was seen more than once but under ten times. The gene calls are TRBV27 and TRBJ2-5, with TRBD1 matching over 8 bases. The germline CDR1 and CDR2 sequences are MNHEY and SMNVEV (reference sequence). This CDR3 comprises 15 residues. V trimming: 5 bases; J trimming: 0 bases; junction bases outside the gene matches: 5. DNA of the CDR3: TGTGCCAGCAGTCGGACAGGGATGTACCAAGAGACCCAGTACTTC. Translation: CASSRTGMYQETQYF.

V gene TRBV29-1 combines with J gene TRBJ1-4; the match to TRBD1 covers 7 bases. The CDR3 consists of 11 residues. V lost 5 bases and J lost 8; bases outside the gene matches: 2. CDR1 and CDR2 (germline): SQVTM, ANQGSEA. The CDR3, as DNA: TGCAGCGTTCTACAGGGGGAAAAACTGTTTTTT. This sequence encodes CSVLQGEKLFF.

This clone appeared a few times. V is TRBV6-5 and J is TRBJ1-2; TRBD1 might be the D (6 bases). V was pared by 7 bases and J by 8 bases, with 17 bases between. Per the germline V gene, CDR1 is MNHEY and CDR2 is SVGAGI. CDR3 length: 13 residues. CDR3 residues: CASTKGGTRGYTF. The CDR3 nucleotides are TGTGCCAGCACCAAGGGGGGGACCCGAGGCTACACCTTC.

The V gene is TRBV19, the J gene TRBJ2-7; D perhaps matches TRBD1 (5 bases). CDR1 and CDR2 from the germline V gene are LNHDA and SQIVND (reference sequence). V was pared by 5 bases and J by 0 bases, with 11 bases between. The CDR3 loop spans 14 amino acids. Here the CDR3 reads CASSLGHSSYEQYF. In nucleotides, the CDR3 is TGTGCCAGTAGTTTAGGACATAGCTCCTACGAGCAGTACTTC. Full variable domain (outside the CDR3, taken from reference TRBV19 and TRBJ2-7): DGGITQSPKYLFRKEGQNVTLSCEQNLNHDAMYWYRQDPGQGLRLIYYSQIVNDFQKGDIAEGYSVSREKKESFPLTVTSAQKNPTAFYLCASSLGHSSYEQYFGPGTRLTVT.